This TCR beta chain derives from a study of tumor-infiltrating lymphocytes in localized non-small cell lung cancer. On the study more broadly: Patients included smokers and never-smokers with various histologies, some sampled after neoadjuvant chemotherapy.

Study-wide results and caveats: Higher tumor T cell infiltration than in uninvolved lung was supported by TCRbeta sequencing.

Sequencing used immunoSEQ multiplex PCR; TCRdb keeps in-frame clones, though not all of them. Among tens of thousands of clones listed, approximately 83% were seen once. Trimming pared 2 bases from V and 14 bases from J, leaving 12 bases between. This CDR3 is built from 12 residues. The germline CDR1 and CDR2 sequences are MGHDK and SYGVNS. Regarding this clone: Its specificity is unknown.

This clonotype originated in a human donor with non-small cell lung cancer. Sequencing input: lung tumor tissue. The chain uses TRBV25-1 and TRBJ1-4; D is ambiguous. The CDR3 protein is CASSEGLERLFF. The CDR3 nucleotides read TGTGCCAGCAGTGAAGGGCTCGAGCGGCTGTTTTTT.